This entry features one T cell receptor (beta chain) sequence. Its antigen remains unidentified. Deep was the level used in running the assay. The assay was immunoSEQ multiplex PCR, and TCRdb's table has in-frame clones only and misses some. The repertoire holds under 550,000 clones, almost 97% seen once, with 0.06% in the top ten. The healthy adult donors were HIV-negative and reported no recent acute infections or vaccinations. Nashville, Tennessee was home to all donors, each a Caucasian adult. The CDR3 length is 14 residues. The V and J ends lost 1 base and 4 bases respectively, with 10 bases between them. Germline V gene lookup returns CDR1 MDHEN and CDR2 SYDVKM. The data derive from a study of shared clonotypes between healthy human individuals. Whole-study findings and limits: Sequencing depth was expected to influence donor clonotype sharing.

This chain joins TRBV28 and TRBJ1-1, with D possibly TRBD1 on 5 matching bases. Sequenced input: naive CD4+ T cells sorted from blood. Specified subset: CD45RA+ positively selected. This receptor was obtained from a woman younger than 45 in good health. The CDR3 loop reads CASSLSAQVTEAFF. The CDR3, as DNA: TGTGCCAGCAGTTTATCCGCACAGGTCACTGAAGCTTTCTTT.